The 19 T cell receptor beta chains listed next were all sequenced from one sample in a study of CD8+CD57+ T cells in acquired aplastic anemia. For CDR3 and TCR beta VDJ profiling, genomic DNA was the template used. Via MiXCR, TCRdb re-called the reads, giving one row per CDR3 protein. The sample consists of fewer than 200,000 distinct CDR3 sequences, 55% to 70% of them appearing once. Source material: sorted CD4+, CD8+, or CD8+CD57+ T cells (not recorded which) from PBMCs. These receptors came from a human donor in good health.

The gene calls are TRBV10-3 and TRBJ2-5; D perhaps matches TRBD1 (5 bases). Trimming shortened V by 2 bases and J by 1 base, and 5 bases separated the two germline ends. The CDR3 is 13 amino acids. The V gene's germline CDR1 is ENHRY and CDR2 SYGVKD. As DNA, the CDR3 is TGTGCCATCAGTGAGGACAGCCAAGAGACCCAGTACTTC. Its protein is CAISEDSQETQYF.

The sample holds a few counts of this clonotype. This sequence joins TRBV10-3 and TRBJ2-7; 8 nucleotides line up with TRBD2. The CDR3 covers 15 residues. J gave up 7 bases and V 0 bases, and 8 bases lay outside the gene matches. Per the germline V gene, CDR1 is ENHRY and CDR2 is SYGVKD. The CDR3 loop is CAISESQAGVGEQYF. In DNA form, the CDR3 reads TGTGCCATCAGTGAGTCTCAAGCGGGAGTTGGGGAGCAGTACTTC.

Worth noting for this clonotype: A read error is possible here, since a much larger clone lies one base away. The rearrangement links TRBV28 to TRBJ2-7; 9 bases fit TRBD1. This CDR3 has 15 amino acids. The V segment lost 8 bases and the J segment 5 bases; nucleotides outside the gene matches: 13. The germline CDR1 and CDR2 sequences are MDHEN and SYDVKM. The CDR3 sequence: CASGPTGTGGHEQYF. The CDR3 region has the DNA TGTGCCAGCGGTCCCACAGGTACAGGGGGCCACGAGCAGTACTTC. Supplemented by reference TRBV28 and TRBJ2-7, the full variable domain reads DVKVTQSSRYLVKRTGEKVFLECVQDMDHENMFWYRQDPGLGLRLIYFSYDVKMKEKGDIPEGYSVSREKKERFSLILESASTNQTSMYLCASGPTGTGGHEQYFGPGTRLTVT.

The chain joins TRBV7-8 to TRBJ1-5; D ambiguous. V lost 8 bases and J lost 4, with 6 bases in between. The CDR3 has 11 amino acids. In germline, CDR1 is SGHVS, CDR2 FQNEAQ. The CDR3 sequence: CASGLNQPQHF. CDR3 DNA: TGTGCCAGCGGGCTGAATCAGCCCCAGCATTTT.

This clonotype showed up many times. This chain connects TRBV20-1 to TRBJ2-3; D not certain. The V gene lost 4 bases and the J gene lost 0 bases, with 14 bases spanning the gap. CDR3 size: 15 residues. Germline CDR1 reads DFQATT; CDR2 reads SNEGSKA (reference sequence). The CDR3 loop reads CSAISLSGSTDTQYF. The CDR3 bases are TGCAGTGCTATCTCCCTATCTGGTAGCACAGATACGCAGTATTTT.

The rearrangement joins TRBV2 to TRBJ2-7; TRBD2 matches at 11 bases. Germline loops: CDR1 SNHLY, CDR2 FYNNEI. The CDR3 runs 13 residues. Trimming removed 8 bases from V and 7 bases from J; junction bases left unmatched: 7. For the CDR3, the DNA is TGTGCCAGCCAACTAGCGGGAGCGTCAGAGCAGTACTTC. It is translated as CASQLAGASEQYF.

This clonotype appeared a single time. The chain combines TRBV7-9 with TRBJ2-1; a possible D gene is TRBD2 (5 bases). Per germline, CDR1 SEHNR and CDR2 FQNEAQ (reference sequence). V was pared by 7 bases and J by 8 bases, with 15 bases between. CDR3 size: 13 residues. The CDR3 here is CASNFLLGDEQFF. The CDR3 DNA sequence: TGTGCCAGCAATTTTCTTCTCGGGGATGAGCAGTTCTTC.

This clonotype showed up just a few times. The chain combines TRBV10-3 with TRBJ2-6; D possibly corresponds to TRBD2 (6 bases). The V and J ends lost 3 bases and 2 bases respectively, with 8 bases between them. This CDR3 is 15 amino acids long. The germline CDR1 and CDR2 sequences are ENHRY and SYGVKD. The CDR3 DNA is TGTGCCATCAGTGATTCGGGGGCTGGGGCCAACGTCCTGACTTTC. This translates into CAISDSGAGANVLTF.

The table lists this clonotype with a count of one. V is TRBV7-9 and J is TRBJ2-2, with D uncertain. This CDR3 has 14 amino acids. V was trimmed by 6 bases and J by 5 bases, leaving 13 bases between them. CDR1 and CDR2 (germline): SEHNR, FQNEAQ (reference sequence). CDR3 coding DNA: TGTGCCAGCAGAGATACCCCACAGACCGGGGAGCTGTTTTTT. Translating it yields CASRDTPQTGELFF.

This clonotype turned up a few times. The V and J genes are TRBV3-1 and TRBJ2-7; 11 bases align to TRBD2. Germline V gives CDR1 LGHDT, CDR2 YNNKEL (reference sequence). The CDR3 totals 18 residues. V lost 4 bases to trimming and J lost 3 bases; unmatched junction nucleotides: 14. CDR3 bases: TGTGCCAGCAGCCTCGACATGCCTCGGGGACTAGCGGTCTACGAGCAGTACTTC. It codes for CASSLDMPRGLAVYEQYF.

The chain links TRBV3-1 to TRBJ1-1; no clear D. The germline V gene encodes CDR1 LGHDT and CDR2 YNNKEL (reference sequence). Trimming removed 0 bases from V and 11 bases from J, with 10 bases in between. This CDR3 has 12 amino acids. CDR3 in amino acids: CASSQDQGSAFF. The CDR3 bases are TGTGCCAGCAGCCAAGATCAAGGGTCTGCTTTCTTT.

The CDR3 nucleotides are TGTGCCAGCAGAGATCGGACTGGGAGCTCCTACGAGCAGTACTTC. Residues: CASRDRTGSSYEQYF. This rearrangement joins TRBV2 to TRBJ2-7; weak D call: TRBD2 (5 bases). V lost 6 bases and J lost 0, with 15 bases in between. This CDR3 spans 15 amino acids. Germline loops: CDR1 SNHLY, CDR2 FYNNEI.

V and J are TRBV19 and TRBJ1-5; no definite D call. The germline gives CDR1 LNHDA, CDR2 SQIVND (reference sequence). Trimming took off 5 bases at V and 1 base at J, with 3 bases between the two ends. The CDR3 spans 12 residues. CDR3 in amino acids: CASSPSNQPQHF. CDR3 DNA: TGTGCCAGTAGTCCGAGCAATCAGCCCCAGCATTTT.

V usage is TRBV29-1 and J usage is TRBJ2-7; 9 nucleotides match TRBD1. Germline CDR1 is SQVTM and CDR2 is ANQGSEA. This CDR3 has 13 residues. J lost 3 bases, V lost 4 bases, and 4 bases had no gene match. For the CDR3, the DNA is TGCAGCGTTGCTGGGGGACAGGGCTACGAGCAGTACTTC. It translates to CSVAGGQGYEQYF.

The chain has TRBV7-2 and TRBJ2-7; D might be TRBD2 (5 bases). V lost 6 bases, J lost 0 bases, and 15 bases lay in between. CDR3 length equals 15 residues. Germline V lookup: CDR1 SGHTA, CDR2 FQGNSA. DNA of the CDR3: TGTGCCAGCAGTGTTCCGGGAACGAGCTCCTACGAGCAGTACTTC. Translating gives CASSVPGTSSYEQYF.

This rearrangement joins TRBV4-2 to TRBJ2-6; D remains ambiguous. CDR3 length: 12 residues. Germline V CDR1 and CDR2: LGHNA, YNFKEQ. V was clipped by 3 bases and J by 3 bases, with 0 bases between them. CDR3 nucleotide sequence: TGTGCCAGCAGCCATGGGGCCAACGTCCTGACTTTC. Translated: CASSHGANVLTF.

This clonotype was counted a few times. The chain links TRBV25-1 to TRBJ2-1; 7 positions agree with TRBD1. Germline V gene sequence: CDR1 MGHDK, CDR2 SYGVNS. This CDR3 has 14 amino acids. Trimming removed 5 bases from V and 3 bases from J; junction bases left unmatched: 4. DNA of the CDR3: TGTGCCAGCAGTTCAAGACAGGGCTACAATGAGCAGTTCTTC. It specifies CASSSRQGYNEQFF.

This clonotype came up many times. J is TRBJ2-6 and V is TRBV9; D is possibly TRBD1 (5 bases). V was pared by 4 bases and J by 0 bases, with 17 bases between. There are 18 residues in the CDR3. The germline CDR1 and CDR2 sequences are SGDLS and YYNGEE. The DNA for the CDR3 is TGTGCCAGCAGCATAGCAGGGAAGGTGGGCTCTGGGGCCAACGTCCTGACTTTC. It encodes CASSIAGKVGSGANVLTF.

The chain recombines TRBV5-1 with TRBJ1-6; D not certain. V shed 0 bases and J shed 10 bases, with 11 bases lying between them. The germline CDR1 and CDR2 sequences are SGHRS and YFSETQ. The CDR3 is made up of 14 amino acids. The CDR3 sequence: CASSLARVGSPLHF. CDR3 coding DNA: TGCGCCAGCAGCTTGGCTCGGGTGGGGTCACCCCTCCACTTT. Together with reference TRBV5-1 and TRBJ1-6, the CDR3 gives the full variable domain: KAGVTQTPRYLIKTRGQQVTLSCSPISGHRSVSWYQQTPGQGLQFLFEYFSETQRNKGNFPGRFSGRQFSNSRSEMNVSTLELGDSALYLCASSLARVGSPLHFGNGTRLTVT.